This T cell receptor (beta chain) was documented in a study of Ad26.COV2.S vaccination and SARS-CoV-2 variants. Points from the study as a whole: Vaccinated individuals (as opposed to placebo recipients) had higher spike-specific TCR breadth. Responses of T cells in total may have been underestimated by the TCR breadth and depth analyses. Placebo recipients and vaccine recipients were similar in non-spike TCR breadth. Reported findings describe substantial breadth in spike-specific CD8+ and CD4+ T cell responses following vaccination.

Turning to this clone: The target antigen is unknown.

V gave up 3 bases and J gave up 3 bases, with 11 bases separating them. Germline V gene data show CDR1 as WSHSY and CDR2 as SAAADI. The CDR3 loop spans 14 amino acids. Measured with immunoSEQ multiplex PCR; TCRdb has only the in-frame clones, and not every one. This sample yields hundreds of thousands of clones, of which 90% to 95% are seen a single time; 3% to 5% belongs to the top ten. The receptor comes from a human donor who had recovered from COVID-19. V is TRBV10-2 and J is TRBJ2-5; D unresolved. This specimen was peripheral blood, taken after recovery from COVID-19. CDR3 coding DNA: TGCGCCAGCAGTGAAAGCCCTAGGAAAGAGACCCAGTACTTC. It encodes CASSESPRKETQYF.